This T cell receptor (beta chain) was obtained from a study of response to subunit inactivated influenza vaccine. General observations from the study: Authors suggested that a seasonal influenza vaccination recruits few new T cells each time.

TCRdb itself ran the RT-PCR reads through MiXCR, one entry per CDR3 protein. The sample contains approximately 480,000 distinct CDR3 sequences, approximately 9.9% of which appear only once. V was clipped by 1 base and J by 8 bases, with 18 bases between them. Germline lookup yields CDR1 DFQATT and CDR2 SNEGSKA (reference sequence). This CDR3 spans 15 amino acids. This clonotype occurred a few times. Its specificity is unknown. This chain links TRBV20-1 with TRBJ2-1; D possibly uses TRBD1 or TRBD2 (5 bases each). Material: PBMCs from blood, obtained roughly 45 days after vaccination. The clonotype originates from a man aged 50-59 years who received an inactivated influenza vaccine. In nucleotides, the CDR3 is TGCAGTGCTAGAGCGGGGCTAGAAGGAGCGGATGAGCAGTTCTTC. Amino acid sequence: CSARAGLEGADEQFF.